This T cell receptor beta chain derives from a study of CD4 T cells in relation to SARS-CoV-2 and coronaviruses. Overall study context: Negative control cultures got HIV-1 Nef peptides or no peptide.

Unexposed donor CD4+ T cells date from about 2011-2018, before the COVID-19 pandemic. After nine to ten days of culture, CD4+ T cells were isolated. Testing used SARS-CoV-2 S/N and four cold-coronavirus spikes on unexposed-donor CD4+ T cells, cells permitting. Cultures received half-medium IL-2 refreshes on days 3 and 7. Profiling relied on immunoSEQ multiplex PCR, and the TCRdb table lists in-frame clones only, not all of them. The data show about 22,000 clones, with roughly 70% seen just once and about 16% held by the top ten. This CDR3 contains 14 residues. The junction had 6 bases not matched to a gene; V was cut back by 2 bases and J by 7 bases. In germline, CDR1 is ENHRY, CDR2 SYGVKD. About this clone: Its specificity is not known.

The clonotype was recovered from a human donor in good health. The sequenced sample consisted of CD4+ T cells from PBMCs, cultured in vitro. J is TRBJ2-7 and V is TRBV10-3; 9 bases agree with TRBD1. CDR3 loop: CAISEGTGKGEQYF. The CDR3 bases are TGTGCCATCAGTGAGGGGACAGGGAAGGGAGAGCAGTACTTC.